A selection of T cell receptor beta chains follows, all from one sample in a study of OX40 agonist ivuxolimab in advanced cancers. The data were produced by immunoSEQ multiplex PCR, yet TCRdb's version contains in-frame clones alone and is incomplete. The sample contains roughly 90,000 clones, around 90% of which appear only once. The specimen was CD4+ or CD8+ T cells sorted from blood, collected in a trial of the OX40 agonist ivuxolimab. The receptors come from an adult with an advanced solid tumor such as melanoma, head and neck, liver or kidney cancer. Each CDR3 is given with its conserved first and last residue. D genes are given only for firm matches. Only some rows state a clone size, as once, few, many or a class for expanded clones.

abundance	j_gene	v_gene	len	d_gene	CDR3aa	CDR3nt
once	TRBJ2-1	TRBV20-1	11	-	CSALSSNEQFF	TGCAGTGCTTTATCGTCTAATGAGCAGTTCTTC
-	TRBJ1-1	TRBV6-5	13	-	CASSPARRAEAFF	TGTGCCAGCAGCCCCGCCAGGCGAGCTGAAGCTTTCTTT
-	TRBJ1-2	TRBV30	8	-	CAWSAETF	TGTGCCTGGAGCGCCGAAACCTTC
-	TRBJ2-1	TRBV4-1	17	TRBD2	CASSRGLAPSSYNEQFF	TGCGCCAGCAGCCGAGGACTAGCGCCGAGCTCCTACAATGAGCAGTTCTTC
-	TRBJ2-3	TRBV6-6	16	-	CASSYSHARIMDTQYF	TGTGCCAGCAGTTACTCGCATGCCAGAATAATGGATACGCAGTATTTT
-	TRBJ2-1	TRBV9	13	-	CASSVGGPTEQFF	TGTGCCAGCAGCGTAGGGGGACCAACTGAGCAGTTCTTC
-	TRBJ2-7	TRBV5-1	14	TRBD1	CASSPGDRGYEQYF	TGCGCCAGCAGCCCCGGGGACAGGGGCTACGAGCAGTACTTC
-	TRBJ2-3	TRBV18	17	-	CASSPAGPGRPTDTQYF	TGTGCCAGCTCACCAGCGGGGCCAGGGCGACCCACAGATACGCAGTATTTT
-	TRBJ1-1	TRBV11-3	13	TRBD1	CASFRDRDTEAFF	TGTGCCAGCTTCCGGGACAGGGACACTGAAGCTTTCTTT
-	TRBJ1-1	TRBV27	11	-	CASSAGSEAFF	TGTGCCAGCAGTGCGGGCAGTGAAGCTTTCTTT
-	TRBJ2-1	TRBV19	14	TRBD2	CASGLAGGSDEQFF	TGTGCCAGTGGTTTAGCGGGAGGGTCCGATGAGCAGTTCTTC